These T cell receptor beta chains were read from a single sample in a study of beta chain features in type 1 diabetes. Clones were read by immunoSEQ multiplex PCR, and TCRdb kept only the in-frame ones, dropping some. This repertoire shows 200,000 to 300,000 clones, approximately 10% found once; its top ten account for over 0.015%. Sequencing was done on a sample of naive CD4+ T cells from blood. The receptors come from a man between 25 and 39 years old with type 1 diabetes. CDR3s include the opening cysteine and the closing phenylalanine or tryptophan. The D gene is left open where the match is weak. The listing skips clone size in some rows; elsewhere it reads once, few, many or a size class.

j_call,clone_size,v_call,d_call,cdr3_aa,cdr3_nt
TRBJ2-1,.,TRBV2,.,CASSLRAGRLGEQFF,TGTGCCAGCAGTTTGAGGGCGGGGAGGCTCGGGGAGCAGTTCTTC
TRBJ2-1,.,TRBV6-6,.,CASSYSSRRNEQFF,TGTGCCAGCAGTTACTCGAGTAGGAGGAATGAGCAGTTCTTC
TRBJ2-3,few,TRBV7-2,.,CASSLVAGTDTQYF,TGTGCCAGCAGCTTAGTAGCGGGCACAGATACGCAGTATTTT
TRBJ1-6,few,TRBV7-2,.,CASSLVLGRAGYNSPLHF,TGTGCCAGCAGCTTAGTGTTGGGCAGGGCAGGCTATAATTCACCCCTCCACTTT
TRBJ1-2,few,TRBV15,.,CATSGGINYGYTF,TGTGCCACCAGCGGCGGAATTAACTATGGCTACACCTTC
TRBJ2-5,few,TRBV9,TRBD2,CASSARTSGTETQYF,TGTGCCAGCAGCGCTCGGACTAGCGGGACGGAGACCCAGTACTTC
TRBJ2-7,few,TRBV7-9,TRBD2,CASSSRGDSYEQYF,TGTGCCAGCAGCTCCCGGGGGGACTCCTACGAGCAGTACTTC
TRBJ2-2,few,TRBV7-9,TRBD1,CASSFGQGNTGELFF,TGTGCCAGCAGCTTCGGACAGGGGAACACCGGGGAGCTGTTTTTT
TRBJ2-1,few,TRBV19,.,CASSMWGKGWNEQFF,TGTGCCAGTAGTATGTGGGGAAAGGGGTGGAATGAGCAGTTCTTC
TRBJ2-3,few,TRBV30,TRBD1,CAWIQGSTDTQYF,TGTGCCTGGATACAGGGGAGCACAGATACGCAGTATTTT
TRBJ2-5,few,TRBV19,TRBD2,CASSMISGESDGTQYF,TGTGCCAGTAGTATGATCAGCGGGGAGTCTGATGGGACCCAGTACTTC
TRBJ2-7,.,TRBV5-1,TRBD1,CASSLAEGQGSEQYF,TGCGCCAGCAGCTTGGCAGAGGGACAGGGGAGCGAGCAGTACTTC
TRBJ2-3,.,TRBV28,.,CASSPGNTDTQYF,TGTGCCAGCAGTCCGGGGAACACAGATACGCAGTATTTT